The 9 T cell receptor beta chains listed next were all sequenced from one sample in a study of preoperative IRX-2 immunotherapy in early breast cancer. The treatment denotes: preoperative locoregional IRX-2 cytokine immunotherapy. Profiling relied on immunoSEQ multiplex PCR, and the TCRdb table lists in-frame clones only, not all of them. The sample has over 55,000 clones, around 94% seen once. This material was collected from a patient treated with IRX-2 immunotherapy. The receptors shown here come from a human donor with breast cancer.

V and J are TRBV7-2 and TRBJ2-3; TRBD2 agrees at 7 bases. The CDR3 runs 17 residues. CDR1 is SGHTA, CDR2 FQGNSA, per germline. Unmatched junction bases numbered 12, after V lost 1 base and J lost 5 bases. CDR3 bases: TGTGCCAGCAGCTTAGGCCTGGCGGGAGTCTTCCAAGATACGCAGTATTTT. Translated: CASSLGLAGVFQDTQYF.

This clone has a single count. The V call is TRBV5-1, the J call TRBJ2-1; 7 bases are a match to TRBD2. CDR3 length: 16 amino acids. J gave up 2 bases and V 0 bases, and 5 bases lay outside the gene matches. Germline CDR1 reads SGHRS; CDR2 reads YFSETQ. CDR3 DNA: TGCGCCAGCAGCTTGGGGGAGGGGATCCCCTACAATGAGCAGTTCTTC. This codes for CASSLGEGIPYNEQFF.

This sequence joins TRBV28 and TRBJ1-2, with 9 bases lining up with TRBD1. The CDR3 length is 20 residues. With V trimmed by 0 bases and J by 0 bases, 14 bases remained unmatched. Germline CDR1 reads MDHEN; CDR2 reads SYDVKM. CDR3 DNA: TGTGCCAGCAGTTTATGGGGATTGGGACAGGGAAGCGCCGCTAACTATGGCTACACCTTC. Its protein product is CASSLWGLGQGSAANYGYTF.

V usage is TRBV7-2 and J usage is TRBJ1-4; D is possibly TRBD1 (6 bases). With 5 bases removed from V and 5 bases from J, the gap between germline ends came to 9 bases. The length of the CDR3 is 13 residues. Germline V gene sequence: CDR1 SGHTA, CDR2 FQGNSA. CDR3 in amino acids: CASSRDRNEKLFF. CDR3 coding DNA: TGTGCCAGCAGCCGAGACAGGAATGAAAAACTGTTTTTT.

This clone was picked up one time. The chain has TRBV19 and TRBJ1-5, with 7 nucleotides matching TRBD1. V lost 1 base, J lost 2 bases, and 8 bases stayed unmatched. Per germline, CDR1 LNHDA and CDR2 SQIVND (reference sequence). This CDR3 has 17 residues. As DNA, the CDR3 is TGTGCCAGTAGTATAGGACAGGGCTGGAAACGCAATCAGCCCCAGCATTTT. Its translation: CASSIGQGWKRNQPQHF.

In the case of this clone: One junction end does not reproduce the germline sequence, and a read error may be involved. This rearrangement joins TRBV28 to TRBJ1-2, with 9 bases that match TRBD1. CDR1 and CDR2 (germline): MDHEN, SYDVKM. The CDR3 covers 12 residues. The CDR3 region has the DNA TGTGCCAGCAGTCCCCGGGACAGGGTGGAGGCCTTC. Its translation is CASSPRDRVEAF.

This clone was detected once. This chain uses TRBV6-6 with TRBJ2-7, with 9 bases fitting TRBD1. Trimming at V came to 4 bases and at J to 7 bases, leaving 11 bases not matched to a gene. The CDR3 totals 15 residues. Germline V gene sequence: CDR1 MNHNY, CDR2 SVGAGI (reference sequence). The CDR3 here is CASSSFSGTGWEQYF. For the CDR3, the DNA is TGTGCCAGCAGTTCCTTTTCCGGGACAGGGTGGGAGCAGTACTTC.

The rearrangement joins TRBV29-1 to TRBJ1-1, with TRBD1 matching 7 bases. The CDR3 runs to 12 residues. V lost 3 bases, J lost 6 bases, and 4 bases stayed unmatched. Germline V lookup: CDR1 SQVTM, CDR2 ANQGSEA. The CDR3 region is CSVEGQGAEAFF. CDR3 in DNA: TGCAGCGTTGAGGGTCAGGGGGCTGAAGCTTTCTTT. The entire variable domain, with the rest obtained from reference TRBV29-1 and TRBJ1-1, is as follows: SAVISQKPSRDICQRGTSLTIQCQVDSQVTMMFWYRQQPGQSLTLIATANQGSEATYESGFVIDKFPISRPNLTFSTLTVSNMSPEDSSIYLCSVEGQGAEAFFGQGTRLTVV.

This chain links TRBV2 with TRBJ2-7, with D possibly matching TRBD1 (6 bases). Germline V gives CDR1 SNHLY, CDR2 FYNNEI. The germline V and J ends were trimmed by 3 bases and 7 bases, with 16 bases remaining between them. The CDR3 is 14 amino acids. The CDR3 region has the DNA TGTGCCAGCAGTGAGCTGGACAGCTCCTGGGAGCAGTACTTC. Protein: CASSELDSSWEQYF.